This T cell receptor beta chain was documented in a study of blood T cells in healthy people across ages. It was with a sample-barcoded 5' primer and a J-beta primer mix that a second PCR of roughly 7 to 12 cycles was run. All cDNA molecules were each tagged by a template-switch adaptor with 12 random nucleotides. TCRdb redid the calling of the 5' RACE reads with MiXCR, one entry per CDR3 protein. The sample shows 350,000 to 450,000 distinct CDR3 sequences, roughly half of them seen only once. The study, taken as a whole, reports: Roughly linear age-related decline in beta diversity appeared, significant by age roughly 40.

The CDR3 sequence is 12 residues long. V gave up 8 bases and J gave up 4 bases; unmatched junction bases: 7. Looked up from germline, CDR1 is SQVTM and CDR2 is ANQGSEA. No fewer than 7 million PBMCs went into each sample. This clonotype was counted many times. Its antigen is unidentified. Sequenced: blood. The chain carries TRBV29-1 and TRBJ2-5; 7 bases align to TRBD2. This TCR was sampled from a man in his 60s in good health. CDR3 loop: CSPRVAGETQYF. The DNA for the CDR3 is TGCAGCCCCCGGGTAGCGGGAGAGACCCAGTACTTC.